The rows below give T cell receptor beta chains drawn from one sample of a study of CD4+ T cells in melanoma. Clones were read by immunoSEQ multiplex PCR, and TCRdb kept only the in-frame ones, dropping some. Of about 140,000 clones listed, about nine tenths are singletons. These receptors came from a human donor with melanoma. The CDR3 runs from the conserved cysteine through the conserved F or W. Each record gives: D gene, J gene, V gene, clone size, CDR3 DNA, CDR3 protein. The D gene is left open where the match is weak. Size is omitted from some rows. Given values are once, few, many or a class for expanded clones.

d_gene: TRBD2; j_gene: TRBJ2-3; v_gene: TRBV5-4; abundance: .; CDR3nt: TGTGCCAGCAGCTCTCTAGCGGGGGGCCTCACAGATACGCAGTATTTT; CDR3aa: CASSSLAGGLTDTQYF
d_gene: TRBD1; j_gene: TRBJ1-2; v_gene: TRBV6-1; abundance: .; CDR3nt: TGTGCCAGCATTCGGACAGGGGGGAGCTATGGCTACACCTTC; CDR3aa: CASIRTGGSYGYTF
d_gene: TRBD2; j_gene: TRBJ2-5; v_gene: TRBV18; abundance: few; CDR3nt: TGTGCCAGCTCATCCCCTACCGGGGGGGAGACCCAGTACTTC; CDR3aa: CASSSPTGGETQYF
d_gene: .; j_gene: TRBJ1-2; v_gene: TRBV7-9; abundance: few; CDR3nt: TGTGCCAGCAGCGGGGGCTCCGCTAACTATGGCTACACCTTC; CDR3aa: CASSGGSANYGYTF
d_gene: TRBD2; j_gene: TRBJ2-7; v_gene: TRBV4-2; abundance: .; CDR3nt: TGTGCCAGCAGCCGATCCGGGACTAGCGAATCCTACGAGCAGTACTTC; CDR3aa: CASSRSGTSESYEQYF
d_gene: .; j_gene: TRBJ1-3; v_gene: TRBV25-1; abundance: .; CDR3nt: TGTGCCAGCACCCTATCTGGAAACACCATATATTTT; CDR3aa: CASTLSGNTIYF
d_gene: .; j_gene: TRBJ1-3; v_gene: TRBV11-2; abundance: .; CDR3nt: TGTGCCAGCAGCTCTGACACTGGAGGGACCATATATTTT; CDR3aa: CASSSDTGGTIYF
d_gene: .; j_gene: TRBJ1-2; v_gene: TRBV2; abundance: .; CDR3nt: TGTGCCACCCCAGAACGGGCGGGGATCTCTTATGGCTACACCTTC; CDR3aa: CATPERAGISYGYTF
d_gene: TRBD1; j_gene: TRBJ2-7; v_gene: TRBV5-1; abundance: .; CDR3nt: TGCGCCAGCAGCTCGGGACAGGCCGTCTACGAGCAGTACTTC; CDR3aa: CASSSGQAVYEQYF
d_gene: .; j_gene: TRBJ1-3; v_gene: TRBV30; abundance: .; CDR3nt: TGTGCCTGGAGTGTAGGGGGAAACACCATATATTTT; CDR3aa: CAWSVGGNTIYF
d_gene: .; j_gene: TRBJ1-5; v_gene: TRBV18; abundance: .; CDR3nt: TGTGCCAGCTCCTCTTGGGGGAGTATCAGCAATCAGCCCCAGCATTTT; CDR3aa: CASSSWGSISNQPQHF
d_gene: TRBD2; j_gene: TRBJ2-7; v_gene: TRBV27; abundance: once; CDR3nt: TGTGCCAGCAGTTTTCGACTAGCGGGTCCCTACGAGCAGTACTTC; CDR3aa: CASSFRLAGPYEQYF
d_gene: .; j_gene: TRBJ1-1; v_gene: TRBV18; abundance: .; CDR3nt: TGTGCCAGCTCATCGCACGAGAACACTGAAGCTTTCTTT; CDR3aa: CASSSHENTEAFF
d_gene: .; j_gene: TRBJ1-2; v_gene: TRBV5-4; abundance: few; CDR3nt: TGTGCCAGCAGCCCCGACAGTAACTATGGCTACACCTTC; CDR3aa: CASSPDSNYGYTF
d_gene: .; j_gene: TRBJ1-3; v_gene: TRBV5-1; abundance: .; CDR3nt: TGCGCCAGCAGCTTGGTACCGCAACTGACAGGCTCTGGAAACACCATATATTTT; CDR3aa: CASSLVPQLTGSGNTIYF
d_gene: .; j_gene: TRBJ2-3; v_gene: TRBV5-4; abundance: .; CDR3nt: TGTGCCAGCAGCGCCTCTCTAGTCCGGAGGGCAGATACGCAGTATTTT; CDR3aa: CASSASLVRRADTQYF
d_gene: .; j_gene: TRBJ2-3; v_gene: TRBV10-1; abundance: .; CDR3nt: TGCGCCAGCAGTGAGTCCCGCTGGACTATCGGGGGCGGGGATACGCAGTATTTT; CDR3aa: CASSESRWTIGGGDTQYF
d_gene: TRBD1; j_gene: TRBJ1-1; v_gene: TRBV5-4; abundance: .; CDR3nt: TGTGCCAGCAGCCCCGGACAGGGCCGGAGCACTGAAGCTTTCTTT; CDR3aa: CASSPGQGRSTEAFF
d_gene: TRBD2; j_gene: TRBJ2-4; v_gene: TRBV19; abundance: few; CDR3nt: TGTGCCAGTAGTATGAGGGAGGGACGGGCGACCCCCATAGCCAAAAACATTCAGTACTTC; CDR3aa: CASSMREGRATPIAKNIQYF
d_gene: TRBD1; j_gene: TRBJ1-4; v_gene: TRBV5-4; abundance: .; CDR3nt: TGTGCCAGCAGCACCAGGACAGGACTTAATGAAAAACTGTTTTTT; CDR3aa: CASSTRTGLNEKLFF
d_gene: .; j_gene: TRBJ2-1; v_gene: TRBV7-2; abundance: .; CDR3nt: TGTGCCAGCAGCTTACCGCCCCTCTGGGGTGAGCAGTTCTTC; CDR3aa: CASSLPPLWGEQFF
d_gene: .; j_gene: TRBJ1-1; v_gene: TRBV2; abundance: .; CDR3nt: TGTGCCAGCAGTCGTGTCAAGAACACTGAAGCTTTCTTT; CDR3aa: CASSRVKNTEAFF
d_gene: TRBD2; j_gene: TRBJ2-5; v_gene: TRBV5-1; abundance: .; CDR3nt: TGCGCCAGCAAGAAAGGACTAGCGTCGCATGAGACCCAGTACTTC; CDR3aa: CASKKGLASHETQYF
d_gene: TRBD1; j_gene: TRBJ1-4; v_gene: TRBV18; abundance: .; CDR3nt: TGTGCCAGCTCACCGGGCCCAAGGACAGGGACGAATGAAAAACTGTTTTTT; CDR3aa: CASSPGPRTGTNEKLFF
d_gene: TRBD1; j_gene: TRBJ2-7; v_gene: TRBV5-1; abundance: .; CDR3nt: TGCGCCAGCAGCCTCGGGACAGCGTGGACCTACGAGCAGTACTTC; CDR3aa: CASSLGTAWTYEQYF
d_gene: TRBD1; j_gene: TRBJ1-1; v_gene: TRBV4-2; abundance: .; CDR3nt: TGTGCCAGCAGCCAAGGACTCCGGGACAGTCAAAAAGCGGCTTTCTTT; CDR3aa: CASSQGLRDSQKAAFF
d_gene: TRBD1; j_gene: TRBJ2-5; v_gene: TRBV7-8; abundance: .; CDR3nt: TGTGCCAGCAGCTCGGACAGGCAAGAGACCCAGTACTTC; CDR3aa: CASSSDRQETQYF
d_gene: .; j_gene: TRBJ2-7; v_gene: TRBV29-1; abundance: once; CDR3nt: TGCAGCGTTGATCGGGGCTACGAGCAGTACTTC; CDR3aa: CSVDRGYEQYF
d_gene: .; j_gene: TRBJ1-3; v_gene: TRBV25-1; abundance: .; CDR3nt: TGTGCCAGCAGCCCTGTCGGGGGCACTGGAAACACCATATATTTT; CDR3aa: CASSPVGGTGNTIYF
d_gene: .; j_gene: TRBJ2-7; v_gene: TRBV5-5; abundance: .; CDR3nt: TGTGCCAGCAGCTTTCAGGCGGTCCCCTACGAGCAGTACTTC; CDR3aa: CASSFQAVPYEQYF
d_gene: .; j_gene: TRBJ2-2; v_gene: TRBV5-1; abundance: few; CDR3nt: TGCGCCAGCAGCCCCGACGGCAACACCGGGGAGCTGTTTTTT; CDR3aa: CASSPDGNTGELFF
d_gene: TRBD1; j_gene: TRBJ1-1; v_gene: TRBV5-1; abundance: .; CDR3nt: TGCGCCAGCAGCGATGGGACAGGGGGCAGGAACACTGAAGCTTTCTTT; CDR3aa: CASSDGTGGRNTEAFF
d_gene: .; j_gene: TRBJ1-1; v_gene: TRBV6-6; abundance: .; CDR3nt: TGTGCCAGCAGCTTAGACGCCCCCCTTAACACTGAAGCTTTCTTT; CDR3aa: CASSLDAPLNTEAFF
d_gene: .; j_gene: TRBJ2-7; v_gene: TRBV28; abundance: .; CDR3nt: TGTGCCAGCACCCTCAGGACCAGACCCGAGCAGTACTTC; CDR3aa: CASTLRTRPEQYF
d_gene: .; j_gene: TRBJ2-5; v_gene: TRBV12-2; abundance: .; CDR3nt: TGTGCAAGTCGCCCCGTAGCGGGGGAAAAAAAGTACCAAGAGACCCAGTACTTC; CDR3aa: CASRPVAGEKKYQETQYF
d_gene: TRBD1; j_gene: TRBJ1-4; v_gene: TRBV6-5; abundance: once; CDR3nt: TGTGCCAGCGGGGTGGAACAGGGGGTGGGTGAAAAACTGTTTTTT; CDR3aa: CASGVEQGVGEKLFF
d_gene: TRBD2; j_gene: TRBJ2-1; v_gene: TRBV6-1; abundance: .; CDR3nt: TGTGCCAGCAGTGAATGGGCTAGCGGGGGGAATGAGCAGTTCTTC; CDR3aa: CASSEWASGGNEQFF
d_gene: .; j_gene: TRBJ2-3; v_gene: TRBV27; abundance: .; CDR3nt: TGTGCCAGCAGGGGTCGGCCCACAGATACGCAGTATTTT; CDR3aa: CASRGRPTDTQYF
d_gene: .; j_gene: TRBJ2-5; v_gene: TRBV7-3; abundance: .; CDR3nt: TGTGCCAGCAGCTGGGCCCCTGGGAAGACCCAGTACTTC; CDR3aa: CASSWAPGKTQYF
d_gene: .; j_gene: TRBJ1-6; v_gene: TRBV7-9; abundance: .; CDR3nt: TGTGCCAGCAGCTTAGAGGCCACTAATTCACCCCTCCACTTT; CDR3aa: CASSLEATNSPLHF
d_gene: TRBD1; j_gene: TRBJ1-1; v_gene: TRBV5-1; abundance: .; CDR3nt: TGCGCCAGCAGCTTGGAACAGGGGTATACTGAAGCTTTCTTT; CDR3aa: CASSLEQGYTEAFF
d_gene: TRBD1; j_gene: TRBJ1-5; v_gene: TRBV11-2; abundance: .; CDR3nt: TGTGCCAGCAGCTCCTACGGGGGACAGGGGGGTCAGCCCCAGCATTTT; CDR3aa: CASSSYGGQGGQPQHF
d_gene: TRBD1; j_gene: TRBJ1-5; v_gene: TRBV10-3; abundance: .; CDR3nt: TGTGCCATCAGTGCAGGGGGCCCGGGCAATCAGCCCCAGCATTTT; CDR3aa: CAISAGGPGNQPQHF
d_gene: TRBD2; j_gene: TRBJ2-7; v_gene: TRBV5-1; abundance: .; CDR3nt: TGCGCCAGCAGCCGCGAACTAGCGGGGGGTCAATACGAGCAGTACTTC; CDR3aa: CASSRELAGGQYEQYF
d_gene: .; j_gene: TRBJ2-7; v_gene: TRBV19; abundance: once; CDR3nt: TGTGCCAGTAGTATAGCCGTTCGGGGAGGCGAGCAGTACTTC; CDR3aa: CASSIAVRGGEQYF
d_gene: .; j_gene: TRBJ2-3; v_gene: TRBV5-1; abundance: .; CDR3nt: TGCGCCAGCAGCTTGGAGGGTTACACAGATACGCAGTATTTT; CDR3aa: CASSLEGYTDTQYF